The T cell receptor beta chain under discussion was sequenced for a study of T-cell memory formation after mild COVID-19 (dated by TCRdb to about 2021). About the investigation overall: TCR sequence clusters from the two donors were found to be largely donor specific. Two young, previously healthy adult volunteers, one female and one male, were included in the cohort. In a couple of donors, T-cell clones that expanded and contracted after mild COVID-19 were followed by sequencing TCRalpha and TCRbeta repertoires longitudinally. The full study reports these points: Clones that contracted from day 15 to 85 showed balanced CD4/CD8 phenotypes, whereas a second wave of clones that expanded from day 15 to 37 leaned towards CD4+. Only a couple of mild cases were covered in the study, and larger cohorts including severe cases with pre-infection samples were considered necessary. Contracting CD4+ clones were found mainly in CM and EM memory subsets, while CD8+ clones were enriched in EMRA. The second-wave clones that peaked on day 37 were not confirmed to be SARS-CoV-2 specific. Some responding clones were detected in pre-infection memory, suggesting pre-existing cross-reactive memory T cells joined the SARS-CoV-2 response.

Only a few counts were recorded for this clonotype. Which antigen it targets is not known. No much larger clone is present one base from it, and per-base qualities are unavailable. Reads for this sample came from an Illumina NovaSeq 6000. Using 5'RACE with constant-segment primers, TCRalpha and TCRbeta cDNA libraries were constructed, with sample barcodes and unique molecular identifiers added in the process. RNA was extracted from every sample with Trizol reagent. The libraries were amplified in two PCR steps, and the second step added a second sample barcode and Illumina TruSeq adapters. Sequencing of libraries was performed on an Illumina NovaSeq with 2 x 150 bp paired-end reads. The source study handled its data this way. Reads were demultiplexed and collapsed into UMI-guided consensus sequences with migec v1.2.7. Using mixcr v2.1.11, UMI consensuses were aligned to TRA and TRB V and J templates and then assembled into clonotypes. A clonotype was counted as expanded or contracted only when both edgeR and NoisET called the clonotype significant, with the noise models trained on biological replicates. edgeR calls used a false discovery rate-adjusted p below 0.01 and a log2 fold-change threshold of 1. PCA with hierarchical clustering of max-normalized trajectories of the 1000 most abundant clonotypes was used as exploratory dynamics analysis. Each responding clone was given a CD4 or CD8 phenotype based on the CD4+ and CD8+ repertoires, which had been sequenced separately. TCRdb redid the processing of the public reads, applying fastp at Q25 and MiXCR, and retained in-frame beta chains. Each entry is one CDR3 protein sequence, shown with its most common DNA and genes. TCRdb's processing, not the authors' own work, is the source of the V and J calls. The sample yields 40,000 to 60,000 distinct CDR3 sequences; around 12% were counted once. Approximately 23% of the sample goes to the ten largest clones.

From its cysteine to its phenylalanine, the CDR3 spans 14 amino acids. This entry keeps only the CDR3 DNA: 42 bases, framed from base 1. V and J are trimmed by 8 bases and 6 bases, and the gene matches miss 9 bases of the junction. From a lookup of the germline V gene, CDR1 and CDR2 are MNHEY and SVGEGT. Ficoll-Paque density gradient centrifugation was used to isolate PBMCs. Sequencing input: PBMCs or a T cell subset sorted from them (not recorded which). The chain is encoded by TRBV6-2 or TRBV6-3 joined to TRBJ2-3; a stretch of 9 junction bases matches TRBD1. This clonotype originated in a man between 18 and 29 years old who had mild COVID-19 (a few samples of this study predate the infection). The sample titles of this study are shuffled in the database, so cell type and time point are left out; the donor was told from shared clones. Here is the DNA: TGTGCCAGCGCCCGGACAGGGGAAGGGGATACGCAGTATTTT. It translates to CASARTGEGDTQYF.